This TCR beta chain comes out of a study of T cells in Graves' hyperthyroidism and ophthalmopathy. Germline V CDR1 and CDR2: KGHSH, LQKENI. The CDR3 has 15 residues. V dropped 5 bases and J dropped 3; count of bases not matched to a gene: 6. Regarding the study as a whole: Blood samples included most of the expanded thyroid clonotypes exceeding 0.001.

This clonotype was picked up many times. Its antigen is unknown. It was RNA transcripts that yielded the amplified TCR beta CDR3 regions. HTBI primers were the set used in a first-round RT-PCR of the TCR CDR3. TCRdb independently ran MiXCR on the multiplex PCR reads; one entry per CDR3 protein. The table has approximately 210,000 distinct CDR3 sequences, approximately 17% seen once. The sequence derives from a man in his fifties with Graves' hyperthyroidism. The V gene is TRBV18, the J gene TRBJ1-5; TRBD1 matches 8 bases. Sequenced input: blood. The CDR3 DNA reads TGTGCCAGCTCATCGACAGGGGCTCTCAATCAGCCCCAGCATTTT. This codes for CASSSTGALNQPQHF.